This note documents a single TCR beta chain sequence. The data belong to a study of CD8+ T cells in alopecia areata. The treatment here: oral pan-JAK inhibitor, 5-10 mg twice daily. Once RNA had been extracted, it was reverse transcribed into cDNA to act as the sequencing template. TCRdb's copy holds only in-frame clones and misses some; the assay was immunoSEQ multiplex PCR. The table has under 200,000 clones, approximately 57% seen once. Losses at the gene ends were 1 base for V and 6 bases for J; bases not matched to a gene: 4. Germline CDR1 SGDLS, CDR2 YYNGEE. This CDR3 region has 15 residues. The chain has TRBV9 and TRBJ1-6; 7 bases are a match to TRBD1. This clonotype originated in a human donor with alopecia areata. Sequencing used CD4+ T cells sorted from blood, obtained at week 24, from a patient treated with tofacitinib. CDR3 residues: CASSVIPGGNSPLHF. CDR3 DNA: TGTGCCAGCAGCGTAATCCCAGGGGGTAATTCACCCCTCCACTTT.